The 24 T cell receptor beta chains below all came from one sample that was sequenced in a study of blood T cells in healthy people across ages (dated by TCRdb to about 2015). Libraries were prepared through 5' RACE. The run used an Illumina HiSeq 2500. A second roughly 7 to 11 cycle PCR used a sample-barcoded 5' primer and a J-beta primer mix. TCRdb reanalyzed the raw reads on its own, using fastp at Q25 for trimming and MiXCR for clone calling, and kept in-frame beta chains. Duplicate CDR3 protein sequences are folded into a single record with the most common DNA and genes. The table for this sample lists about 1,800,000 distinct CDR3 sequences; approximately 30% of them were counted only once. The top ten clones comprise more than 6% of the sample. Sample: blood. These receptors all stem from a woman aged 25 to 45 in good health.

The rearrangement joins TRBV12-3 or TRBV12-4 to TRBJ2-7; D is unclear. V was trimmed by 2 bases and J by 3 bases, leaving 8 bases between them. The CDR3 spans 13 residues. The CDR3 spells CASSLLTLYEQYF. CDR3 DNA: TGTGCCAGCAGTTTACTGACGCTCTACGAGCAGTACTTC.

The J gene is TRBJ2-3, the V gene TRBV7-2; 7 bases are shared with TRBD1. Germline V gene lookup returns CDR1 SGHTA and CDR2 FQGNSA. Trimming removed 5 bases from V and 1 base from J; junction bases left unmatched: 6. CDR3 length: 15 residues. CDR3: CASSRRGYGTDTQYF. CDR3 nucleotide sequence: TGTGCCAGCAGCCGCAGGGGGTATGGCACAGATACGCAGTATTTT.

V gene TRBV11-2 combines with J gene TRBJ2-4, with a tentative D call TRBD2 (5 bases). CDR1 is SGHAT, CDR2 FQNNGV, per germline. V was clipped by 4 bases and J by 13 bases, with 17 bases between them. This CDR3 is built from 13 residues. The chain's CDR3 is CASSWTADMEQYF. CDR3 bases: TGTGCCAGCAGCTGGACTGCCGATATGGAGCAGTACTTC.

J is TRBJ2-1 and V is TRBV25-1; 7 bases are a match to TRBD1. V dropped 4 bases and J dropped 0; count of bases not matched to a gene: 6. Germline lookup yields CDR1 MGHDK and CDR2 SYGVNS. The CDR3 length is 16 residues. For the CDR3, the DNA is TGTGCCAGCAGTGGGCGACAGGGTGGCTCCTACAATGAGCAGTTCTTC. Translation: CASSGRQGGSYNEQFF. The full variable domain, rest sourced from reference TRBV25-1 and TRBJ2-1, is EADIYQTPRYLVIGTGKKITLECSQTMGHDKMYWYQQDPGMELHLIHYSYGVNSTEKGDLSSESTVSRIRTEHFPLTLESARPSHTSQYLCASSGRQGGSYNEQFFGPGTRLTVL.

V is TRBV18 and J is TRBJ2-2; D not resolved. The CDR3 is 14 amino acids. Germline values: CDR1 KGHSH, CDR2 LQKENI. Trimming took 3 bases from V and 5 from J, leaving 10 bases between them. This chain's CDR3 is CASSPDEWTGELFF. CDR3 coding DNA: TGTGCCAGCTCACCCGACGAATGGACCGGGGAGCTGTTTTTT.

This sequence joins TRBV4-1 and TRBJ2-7, with D perhaps matching TRBD2 (6 bases). V was trimmed by 0 bases and J by 2 bases, leaving 14 bases between them. Per the germline V gene, CDR1 is MGHRA and CDR2 is YSYEKL. The CDR3 extends over 16 amino acids. This chain's CDR3 is CASSQDRRRGTYEQYF. CDR3 coding DNA: TGCGCCAGCAGCCAAGACCGGCGGCGGGGAACCTACGAGCAGTACTTC.

The rearrangement links TRBV3-1 to TRBJ2-7; D possibly corresponds to TRBD1 (7 bases). V lost 0 bases to trimming and J lost 7 bases, with 22 bases between them. CDR1 LGHDT and CDR2 YNNKEL come from the germline V gene (reference sequence). The CDR3 covers 17 residues. CDR3 loop: CASSQDLGQEGYNEQYF. The DNA for the CDR3 is TGTGCCAGCAGCCAAGACTTAGGACAGGAGGGCTACAATGAGCAGTACTTC.

Points on this clonotype: A much larger clone differs from this one at a single base, so this may be a read error. The chain links TRBV7-2 to TRBJ2-7, with TRBD1 identical over 9 bases. Germline V gives CDR1 SGHTA, CDR2 FQGNSA. This CDR3 is 15 amino acids long. The V segment lost 1 base and the J segment 0 bases; nucleotides outside the gene matches: 1. CDR3 loop: CTSSLGGQGSYEQYF. The CDR3 DNA reads TGTACCAGCAGCTTAGGGGGACAGGGCTCCTACGAGCAGTACTTC.

V gene TRBV5-5 combines with J gene TRBJ1-5, with TRBD1 identical over 9 bases. This CDR3 has 15 residues. Germline loops: CDR1 SGHKS, CDR2 YYEKEE (reference sequence). V was pared by 5 bases and J by 6 bases, with 9 bases of the junction left unmatched. CDR3 sequence reads: CASRIGTGNSQPQHF. The DNA for the CDR3 is TGTGCCAGCAGAATCGGGACAGGGAATAGTCAGCCCCAGCATTTT.

The chain has TRBV4-1 and TRBJ2-7; D gene uncertain. The ends were cut back, 2 bases at V and 7 bases at J, with 12 bases in the middle. This CDR3 is built from 13 residues. Germline V gene data show CDR1 as MGHRA and CDR2 as YSYEKL. This CDR3 is CASSQFRSQEQYF. DNA of the CDR3: TGCGCCAGCAGCCAATTTCGGTCGCAGGAGCAGTACTTC.

V is TRBV30 and J is TRBJ1-2, with D uncertain. The CDR3 extends over 13 amino acids. V was pared by 0 bases and J by 1 base, with 6 bases between. CDR1 is GTSNPN and CDR2 is SVGIG in the germline V gene (reference sequence). The CDR3 region is CAWSVIDNYGYTF. The CDR3 DNA follows: TGTGCCTGGAGTGTAATAGATAACTATGGCTACACCTTC.

This clonotype was detected only a few times. The chain has TRBV2 and TRBJ2-2; TRBD1 matches at 7 bases. The V gene end was trimmed by 5 bases and the J gene end by 4 bases; junction bases not matched to a gene: 1. Per the germline V gene, CDR1 is SNHLY and CDR2 is FYNNEI. The CDR3 sequence is 13 residues long. The CDR3 coding sequence is TGTGCCAGCAGTAGGGACAGCACCGGGGAGCTGTTTTTT. Its translation: CASSRDSTGELFF.

This clonotype was seen ten or more times. Germline is not matched at one junction end, which may reflect a read error. Written as DNA, the CDR3 is TGTGCCAGCAGCCAACCAGGGGGCAATCAGCCCCAGCATTTT. This codes for CASSQPGGNQPQHF. The rearrangement links TRBV4-1 to TRBJ1-5; a possible D gene is TRBD1 (6 bases). The germline V gene has CDR1 MGHRA and CDR2 YSYEKL. CDR3 length: 14 residues.

Points on this clonotype: This sequence may be a read error, since a much larger clone differs from it by one base. J is TRBJ2-7 and V is TRBV6-2 or TRBV6-3; D is unresolved. The CDR3 is 13 residues long. The V gene's germline CDR1 is MNHEY and CDR2 SVGEGT. For the CDR3, the DNA is TGTGCCGGCAGTTACACCTTGTCCTACGAGCAGTACTTC. It translates to CAGSYTLSYEQYF.

This clonotype has only a few counts. Sequence at one end of the junction differs from germline and may be a read error. This chain joins TRBV5-1 and TRBJ2-1; 7 nucleotides line up with TRBD1. This CDR3 comprises 14 residues. Germline CDR1 SGHRS, CDR2 YFSETQ. The CDR3 sequence: CASSLGQGENGQFF. The DNA for the CDR3 is TGCGCCAGCAGCCTCGGGCAGGGGGAAAATGGGCAGTTCTTC.

This clonotype was seen more than once but under ten times. The chain recombines TRBV27 with TRBJ2-7; unclear D gene. CDR1 and CDR2 from the germline V gene are MNHEY and SMNVEV (reference sequence). The CDR3 runs 13 residues. Trimming took 5 bases from V and 2 from J, leaving 10 bases between them. CDR3 sequence: CASSPQTTYEQYF. CDR3 bases: TGTGCCAGCAGTCCCCAGACAACCTACGAGCAGTACTTC.

This clonotype showed up just a few times. The V call is TRBV29-1, the J call TRBJ2-1, with TRBD2 identical over 8 bases. The CDR3 consists of 15 residues. Germline CDR1 reads SQVTM; CDR2 reads ANQGSEA. V was pared by 6 bases and J by 3 bases, with 10 bases of the junction left unmatched. The CDR3 coding sequence is TGCAGCGTCTTCCTTGTTACTAGCGGCTACAATGAGCAGTTCTTC. Its protein product is CSVFLVTSGYNEQFF.

Concerning this clonotype itself: A junction end diverges from the germline sequence, so it may reflect a read error. The chain uses TRBV28 and TRBJ2-7; D not resolved. The CDR3 extends over 16 amino acids. Per germline, CDR1 MDHEN and CDR2 SYDVKM. CDR3 nucleotides: TGTGCCGGCAGTGGGCCGGGTGGCCGAACCTTCTACGAGCAGTACTTC. Amino acid sequence: CAGSGPGGRTFYEQYF.

This clonotype was seen a handful of times. The J gene is TRBJ2-7, the V gene TRBV3-1, with D possibly matching TRBD2 (6 bases). Trimming took off 1 base at V and 6 bases at J, with 13 bases between the two ends. The CDR3 spans 14 residues. Germline loops: CDR1 LGHDT, CDR2 YNNKEL (reference sequence). The CDR3 spells CASSQAMGGGEQYF. As DNA, the CDR3 is TGTGCCAGCAGCCAAGCCATGGGAGGTGGCGAGCAGTACTTC.

This clonotype was counted a few times. This chain joins TRBV5-1 and TRBJ2-1, with D possibly matching TRBD2 (6 bases). V lost 7 bases and J lost 0, with 17 bases in between. The CDR3 totals 16 residues. Germline CDR1 SGHRS, CDR2 YFSETQ. CDR3 nucleotides: TGCGCCAGCGTTGCGGGACTCAGAAGCTCCTACAATGAGCAGTTCTTC. Protein: CASVAGLRSSYNEQFF.

V usage is TRBV3-1 and J usage is TRBJ1-1; D unresolved. Germline lookup yields CDR1 LGHDT and CDR2 YNNKEL (reference sequence). Trimming left V 2 bases short and J 2 bases short, with 9 bases between. CDR3 length: 14 amino acids. Here the CDR3 reads CASSQNLGNTEAFF. The CDR3 nucleotides are TGTGCCAGCAGCCAAAACCTGGGAAACACTGAAGCTTTCTTT.

The genes are TRBV27 and TRBJ1-5; D unresolved. Trimming pared 6 bases from V and 4 bases from J, leaving 13 bases between. Germline CDR1 reads MNHEY; CDR2 reads SMNVEV (reference sequence). The CDR3 is 14 amino acids. The CDR3 here is CASRLIGQNQPQHF. The CDR3, as DNA: TGTGCCAGCAGGTTAATAGGCCAAAATCAGCCCCAGCATTTT.

This clonotype was observed many times. The chain has TRBV5-1 and TRBJ2-1; 10 bases align to TRBD2. The CDR3 covers 15 residues. The V segment lost 2 bases and the J segment 4 bases; nucleotides outside the gene matches: 3. In germline, CDR1 is SGHRS, CDR2 YFSETQ. CDR3 in amino acids: CASSFLAGEYNEQFF. The CDR3 region has the DNA TGCGCCAGCAGCTTCCTAGCGGGGGAATACAATGAGCAGTTCTTC.

A note on this clonotype: This may arise from a read error, as a much more abundant clone is one base away. The V gene is TRBV7-2, the J gene TRBJ2-7, with D unresolved. The CDR3 is made up of 15 amino acids. V dropped 7 bases and J dropped 2 bases, with 18 bases sitting between them. Germline V gene sequence: CDR1 SGHTA, CDR2 FQGNSA. The CDR3 bases are TGTGCCAGCACTCCAAATCGAGTAGGCGCCTACGAGCAGTACTTC. This encodes CASTPNRVGAYEQYF.